What follows are 6 T cell receptor beta chains derived from one specimen sequenced in a study of blood T cells in healthy people across ages. For the second PCR, which ran for roughly 6 to 12 cycles, a sample-barcoded 5' primer and a J-beta primer mix were used. TCRdb re-derived calls from the 5' RACE reads in MiXCR, one entry per CDR3 protein. The sample consists of about 650,000 distinct CDR3 sequences, roughly 30% of them appearing once. Material: blood. These TCRs come from a woman older than 75 in good health.

The sample holds many counts of this clonotype. This rearrangement joins TRBV24-1 to TRBJ2-1; D is perhaps TRBD1 (5 bases). This CDR3 contains 14 residues. Trimming left V 5 bases short and J 2 bases short, with 9 bases between. From germline, CDR1 is KGHDR and CDR2 SFDVKD. The DNA for the CDR3 is TGTGCCACCAGTGTCTCGACAGCCTACAATGAGCAGTTCTTC. The encoded protein is CATSVSTAYNEQFF.

This clonotype appeared many times. The J gene is TRBJ2-5, the V gene TRBV6-1; 10 bases line up with TRBD1. Trimming removed 1 base from V and 5 bases from J; junction bases left unmatched: 10. The CDR3 is 17 residues long. Germline lookup yields CDR1 MNHNS and CDR2 SASEGT. The DNA for the CDR3 is TGTGCCAGCAGTGAAGGCGGACAGGGGGGACTTTGGGAGACCCAGTACTTC. Protein: CASSEGGQGGLWETQYF.

In this sample, this clonotype turned up many times. It is unclear where the CDR3 begins or ends on the DNA, so no DNA is shown, and the CDR3 is as TCRdb lists it. The V call is TRBV20-1, the J call TRBJ2-7; the listed D gene, TRBD1, was not tested against the DNA. The germline gives CDR1 DFQATT, CDR2 SNEGSKA (reference sequence). The CDR3 spans 13 amino acids, including both terminal residues. The CDR3 reads CSASLFLRHEQYF.

This clonotype was counted many times. This rearrangement joins TRBV24-1 to TRBJ2-5; 11 positions agree with TRBD2. The V gene's germline CDR1 is KGHDR and CDR2 SFDVKD. V lost 2 bases and J lost 1; bases outside the gene matches: 2. The CDR3 contains 16 residues. The CDR3 DNA is TGTGCCACCAGTGATTCCGGGACTAGCGGCCAAGAGACCCAGTACTTC. Its protein is CATSDSGTSGQETQYF.

This clonotype was seen many times. The chain employs TRBV15 and TRBJ2-2; D remains ambiguous. Trimming took off 0 bases at V and 7 bases at J, with 9 bases between the two ends. The germline CDR1 and CDR2 sequences are LNHNV and YYDKDF (reference sequence). This CDR3 has 14 residues. CDR3: CATSRDRLHGELFF. CDR3 nucleotides: TGTGCCACCAGCAGAGATCGGCTACACGGGGAGCTGTTTTTT. The variable domain in full, with the rest retrieved from reference TRBV15 and TRBJ2-2, is DAMVIQNPRYQVTQFGKPVTLSCSQTLNHNVMYWYQQKSSQAPKLLFHYYDKDFNNEADTPDNFQSRRPNTSFCFLDIRSPGLGDTAMYLCATSRDRLHGELFFGEGSRLTVL.

As for this clonotype: Just one base apart from a much larger clone, this may be a read error. The V call is TRBV6-2 or TRBV6-3, the J call TRBJ2-1; 14 bases align to TRBD2. This CDR3 is 16 amino acids long. Germline CDR1 is MNHEY and CDR2 is SVGEGT. The CDR3 is CASSWTSGGINNGQFF. The CDR3, as DNA: TGTGCCAGCAGTTGGACTAGCGGGGGGATAAACAATGGGCAGTTCTTC.